The following is a T cell receptor (beta chain) sequence with its context. The sample contains more than one DNA sequence encoding this CDR3. These data come from a study of blood T cell repertoires in COVID-19. Study background: The origin of the acute and convalescent COVID-19 samples was the United States, Italy and Spain. T cells, B-cell-depleted T cells, or PBMCs supplied cDNA or gDNA.

The CDR3 covers 14 residues. Germline CDR1 reads LNHDA; CDR2 reads SQIVND (reference sequence). V shed 5 bases and J 0 bases; nucleotides not matched to a gene: 1. TCRdb's table, derived via immunoSEQ multiplex PCR, lists solely in-frame clones and lacks some. Of about 190,000 clones in the sample, over 70% were seen once. The TCR comes from a man in his sixties with acute or convalescent COVID-19. The sample was peripheral blood. The chain joins TRBV19 to TRBJ2-1, with 7 bases fitting TRBD2. This CDR3 reads CASSRGSSYNEQFF. CDR3 DNA sequence: TGTGCCAGTAGTCGCGGGAGCTCCTACAATGAGCAGTTCTTC.